The entry below gives a single T cell receptor beta chain sequence along with its context. Antigen: not known. This sample is part of a study of PD-1 blockade in classical Hodgkin lymphoma. Study overall: Patients in the cohort were put on intravenous nivolumab, 3 mg/kg every 2 weeks. General study findings and limits: Diminished baseline TCR diversity has been reported in newly diagnosed patients relative to healthy donors.

Every patient experienced relapse after autologous stem cell transplantation, and brentuximab vedotin exposure varied. Assay used: immunoSEQ multiplex PCR; TCRdb lists only in-frame clones, some missing. The table lists some 39,000 clones, roughly 90% of them singletons, with about a tenth in the top ten. V lost 7 bases and J lost 0, with 12 bases in between. Germline lookup yields CDR1 MDHEN and CDR2 SYDVKM. CDR3 length: 14 residues. This TCR derives from a human donor with classical Hodgkin lymphoma. J is TRBJ1-1 and V is TRBV28; the D is unclear. The sample was peripheral blood mononuclear cells (PBMCs), taken at baseline. CDR3 sequence: CASTTPRLNTEAFF. CDR3 DNA sequence: TGTGCCAGCACCACGCCGAGACTGAACACTGAAGCTTTCTTT.